This TCR beta chain stems from a study of blood T cell repertoires in COVID-19. Study background: Spain, Italy and the United States supplied samples that represented acute and convalescent COVID-19.

Here immunoSEQ multiplex PCR was the method, and the copy in TCRdb shows in-frame clones only, minus some. The table records 200,000 or so clones, 60% to 80% of them present only once. Germline loops: CDR1 ENHRY, CDR2 SYGVKD. The V and J ends lost 5 bases and 9 bases respectively, with 14 bases between them. The CDR3 runs 13 residues. The receptor comes from a man aged 60 to 75 with active or convalescent COVID-19. This chain links TRBV10-3 with TRBJ2-1, with D perhaps TRBD2 (6 bases). The specimen sequenced was peripheral blood. The CDR3 reads CAISWDGRSEQFF. The CDR3 DNA reads TGTGCCATCAGTTGGGACGGGAGATCTGAGCAGTTCTTC.